The rows below give T cell receptor beta chains drawn from one sample of a study of cytomegalovirus exposure and HLA in healthy donors. Libraries were prepared by immunoSEQ multiplex PCR; TCRdb keeps only in-frame clonotypes and omits some of them. Found here are approximately 170,000 clones, roughly three quarters of them singletons; the top ten hold roughly 7.5%. The specimen sequenced was PBMCs. The receptors stem from a male donor in good health and CMV-seropositive. The CDR3 runs from the conserved cysteine through the conserved F or W. Fields, in order: J gene, V gene, D gene, clone size, CDR3 protein, CDR3 DNA. D genes are given only for firm matches. Size values are once, few and many counts, or a class for expanded clones, and some rows have none.

TRBJ2-3,TRBV27,.,.,CASSLPRGDTQYF,TGTGCCAGCAGTTTACCCCGCGGCGATACGCAGTATTTT
TRBJ2-3,TRBV27,.,once,CASSLRADTQYF,TGTGCCAGCAGTTTAAGAGCAGATACGCAGTATTTT
TRBJ2-7,TRBV7-9,TRBD1,.,CASSLAGDRGFYEQYF,TGTGCCAGCAGCTTAGCAGGCGACAGGGGCTTCTACGAGCAGTACTTC
TRBJ1-6,TRBV10-3,.,.,CAISEWGQGSPLHF,TGTGCCATCAGTGAGTGGGGGCAGGGTTCACCCCTCCACTTT
TRBJ2-3,TRBV9,TRBD2,.,CASSGGGLADTQYF,TGTGCCAGCAGCGGGGGGGGTCTCGCAGATACGCAGTATTTT
TRBJ2-3,TRBV11-2,TRBD1,.,CASSLRQGFIGTDTQYF,TGTGCCAGCAGCCTTAGACAGGGGTTTATTGGGACAGATACGCAGTATTTT
TRBJ2-1,TRBV25-1,.,.,CASSDEQINEQFF,TGTGCCAGCAGTGACGAACAGATAAATGAGCAGTTCTTC
TRBJ2-2,TRBV2,.,.,CASLGSGELFF,TGTGCCAGCCTAGGCTCTGGGGAGCTGTTTTTT
TRBJ1-2,TRBV29-1,TRBD1,.,CSVEKTGVDYGYTF,TGCAGCGTTGAAAAGACAGGGGTAGACTATGGCTACACCTTC
TRBJ1-5,TRBV18,.,once,CASSQTDSNQPQHF,TGTGCCAGCTCTCAGACAGATAGCAATCAGCCCCAGCATTTT
TRBJ2-2,TRBV4-1,.,.,CASSQEGGPPTGELFF,TGCGCCAGCAGCCAAGAAGGGGGACCGCCGACCGGGGAGCTGTTTTTT
TRBJ1-5,TRBV7-8,TRBD1,.,CASSLSGKGTASNQPQHF,TGTGCCAGCAGCTTATCGGGGAAAGGGACAGCTAGCAATCAGCCCCAGCATTTT
TRBJ1-2,TRBV6-6,.,once,CASSYPATGGYTF,TGTGCCAGCAGTTACCCCGCGACCGGGGGCTACACCTTC
TRBJ2-3,TRBV30,TRBD2,.,CAWSVGGPGLAADTQYF,TGTGCCTGGAGTGTGGGGGGACCGGGACTAGCAGCAGATACGCAGTATTTT
TRBJ2-5,TRBV5-1,.,.,CASSLDSSVETQYF,TGCGCCAGCAGCTTGGATTCCTCAGTAGAGACCCAGTACTTC
TRBJ1-4,TRBV30,TRBD1,.,CAASTGQGNEKLFF,TGTGCCGCCTCGACGGGACAGGGCAATGAAAAACTGTTTTTT
TRBJ1-5,TRBV4-1,.,.,CASSQVPRAQPQHF,TGCGCCAGCAGCCAAGTTCCGAGGGCTCAGCCCCAGCATTTT
TRBJ2-2,TRBV7-6,.,.,CASSLSPGELFF,TGTGCCAGCAGCTTATCTCCCGGGGAGCTGTTTTTT
TRBJ2-1,TRBV11-2,.,.,CASSLVGGDVKQFF,TGTGCCAGCAGCTTAGTAGGAGGGGACGTTAAGCAGTTCTTC
TRBJ1-1,TRBV12-5,.,.,CASGFPTALDTEAFF,TGTGCTAGTGGTTTCCCCACAGCTTTAGATACTGAAGCTTTCTTT
TRBJ1-2,TRBV5-1,.,few,CASSLGTDVSGYTF,TGCGCCAGCAGCCTAGGGACTGACGTCTCGGGCTACACCTTC
TRBJ1-2,TRBV2,TRBD1,.,CASSPGGGGPPDYTF,TGTGCCAGCAGTCCCGGTGGAGGGGGCCCCCCTGACTACACCTTC
TRBJ1-6,TRBV7-9,.,once,CASSEAVNSPLHF,TGTGCCAGCTCGGAGGCCGTTAATTCACCCCTCCACTTT
TRBJ2-7,TRBV6-4,TRBD2,.,CASSAREGYEQYF,TGTGCCAGCAGTGCCAGGGAGGGCTACGAGCAGTACTTC
TRBJ2-3,TRBV11-2,TRBD2,.,CASSFVGLGGTDTQYF,TGTGCCAGCAGCTTCGTTGGACTAGGGGGCACAGATACGCAGTATTTT
TRBJ1-3,TRBV6-5,.,.,CASSYLDSNSGNTIYF,TGTGCCAGCAGTTATTTAGACAGCAACTCTGGAAACACCATATATTTT
TRBJ2-5,TRBV10-1,.,.,CASSERRGYQETQYF,TGCGCCAGCAGTGAGCGGCGGGGCTACCAAGAGACCCAGTACTTC
TRBJ1-2,TRBV6-1,.,.,CASSAETTPNYGYTF,TGTGCCAGCAGTGCGGAGACGACCCCTAACTATGGCTACACCTTC
TRBJ1-1,TRBV19,.,.,CASSISAGNTEAFF,TGTGCCAGTAGTATATCGGCGGGGAACACTGAAGCTTTCTTT
TRBJ2-1,TRBV7-8,TRBD2,.,CASSLVSGGLVAYNEQFF,TGTGCCAGCAGCTTAGTGAGCGGGGGGCTCGTAGCCTACAATGAGCAGTTCTTC
TRBJ1-3,TRBV5-1,.,.,CASSQHGSSGNTIYF,TGCGCCAGCAGCCAACACGGGAGCTCTGGAAACACCATATATTTT
TRBJ2-7,TRBV7-9,.,.,CASSLATSYEQYF,TGTGCCAGCAGCTTAGCCACTAGCTACGAGCAGTACTTC
TRBJ1-1,TRBV29-1,.,.,CSADSYYTEAFF,TGCAGTGCGGACTCATATTACACTGAAGCTTTCTTT
TRBJ1-2,TRBV4-3,TRBD1,.,CASSQERVDRGYGYTF,TGCGCCAGCAGCCAAGAGAGAGTAGACAGGGGCTATGGCTACACCTTC
TRBJ2-5,TRBV30,.,.,CAWSVGGEETQYF,TGTGCCTGGAGTGTTGGCGGTGAAGAGACCCAGTACTTC
TRBJ2-3,TRBV7-3,TRBD2,.,CASSLTSSGGGNTDTQYF,TGTGCCAGCAGCTTAACGTCTAGCGGGGGGGGTAACACAGATACGCAGTATTTT
TRBJ1-3,TRBV7-2,.,.,CASSLAGGSGNTIYF,TGTGCCAGCAGCTTAGCCGGAGGCTCTGGAAACACCATATATTTT
TRBJ1-5,TRBV29-1,.,.,CSVETGRDQPQHF,TGCAGCGTTGAAACAGGGAGGGATCAGCCCCAGCATTTT
TRBJ2-1,TRBV12-5,.,.,CASGLPYPQNEQFF,TGTGCTAGTGGTCTCCCTTATCCTCAGAATGAGCAGTTCTTC
TRBJ2-5,TRBV6-5,TRBD2,.,CASSYGGGPWKTQYF,TGTGCCAGCAGTTATGGGGGGGGACCTTGGAAGACCCAGTACTTC
TRBJ1-2,TRBV7-2,.,.,CASSPYSSNYGYTF,TGTGCCAGCAGCCCTTACAGCTCCAACTATGGCTACACCTTC
TRBJ2-1,TRBV30,TRBD2,.,CAWAWAGVHNDEQFF,TGTGCCTGGGCTTGGGCGGGGGTGCACAATGACGAGCAGTTCTTC
TRBJ1-2,TRBV18,.,.,CASSPQLGGEDGYTF,TGTGCCAGCTCACCGCAACTTGGAGGGGAGGATGGCTACACCTTC
TRBJ1-6,TRBV19,TRBD1,.,CASTGGFYNSPLHF,TGTGCCAGTACAGGGGGTTTCTATAATTCACCCCTCCACTTT
TRBJ2-5,TRBV19,TRBD2,.,CASSDQRGFQETQYF,TGTGCCAGTAGTGACCAGCGGGGTTTCCAAGAGACCCAGTACTTC